The clone carrying this T cell receptor beta chain was seen more than once but under ten times. Its antigen is unknown. One end of the junction fails to match germline, which may point to a read error. These data originate in a study of vaccination and CD4 T cells after COVID-19. Across the study: Overlapping SARS-CoV-2, HCoV-NL63, HCoV-OC43 and HCoV-229E spike peptides were used to stimulate cells.

Treatment: roughly 10-day PBMC culture with coronavirus spike peptide pools or control peptides (ViraFEST assay). The ViraFEST method relied on peptide pools to expand antigen-specific T cells, followed by TCR sequencing. Oncomine TCR Beta short-read sequencing was applied to DNA from cultured CD4+ T cells. A single record per CDR3 protein comes from TCRdb applying MiXCR to the PCR reads. The repertoire holds around 19,000 distinct CDR3 sequences, with about 39% as singletons. In germline, CDR1 is LNHDA, CDR2 SQIVND (reference sequence). This CDR3 has 13 amino acids. Notes on the study in general: The appearance of a median roughly 89% of reactive clones in convalescent patients occurred only post-vaccination.

J is TRBJ2-3 and V is TRBV19; the match to TRBD1 covers 7 bases. Specimen: CD4+ T cells from blood, cultured in vitro, collected after SARS-CoV-2 vaccination. The sequence was collected from a human donor who had recovered from COVID-19. The CDR3 DNA sequence: TGTGCCAGTAGTTTAGACAGGGAAGATACGCAGTATTTT. Translating gives CASSLDREDTQYF.